This T cell receptor (beta chain) was captured in a study of T cell responses to AZD1222 COVID-19 vaccine. On the study more broadly: Investigators merged groups given second doses at roughly 4 or roughly 12 weeks. Whole-study findings and limits: Just a handful of AZD1222 recipients were seropositive at baseline. After the peak T cell response, and only then, were repertoires sampled. Along spike, vaccine-associated CD4 TCRs were found throughout, with dominance at 160-218 and 743-854.

As for this clone: Its antigen is undetermined.

This CDR3 has 15 residues. J gave up 5 bases and V 2 bases, and 8 bases lay outside the gene matches. Germline V gene sequence: CDR1 GTSNPN, CDR2 SVGIG (reference sequence). Only in-frame clones appear in the TCRdb table, and some are missing; sequencing was by immunoSEQ multiplex PCR. This table holds 75,000 to 100,000 clones, nearly 90% found once. This clonotype was sampled from an adult in good health. The chain joins TRBV30 to TRBJ2-3; 9 bases are a match to TRBD2. The specimen was peripheral blood, collected on day 0 of AZD1222 vaccination. The CDR3 DNA follows: TGTGCCTGGAGTCCCGCGGGGGGGACGGGAGATACGCAGTATTTT. Amino acid sequence: CAWSPAGGTGDTQYF. Looking up the rest from reference TRBV30 and TRBJ2-3 gives the full variable domain: SQTIHQWPATLVQPVGSPLSLECTVEGTSNPNLYWYRQAAGRGLQLLFYSVGIGQISSEVPQNLSASRPQDRQFILSSKKLLLSDSGFYLCAWSPAGGTGDTQYFGPGTRLTVL.